These 19 T cell receptor beta chains came from one sample sequenced in a study of blood T cell repertoires in COVID-19. Repertoires were generated with immunoSEQ multiplex PCR, while TCRdb's copy carries only in-frame clones and drops some. This table holds some 270,000 clones, less than 90% found once. Sequencing used peripheral blood. The receptors were sampled from a woman aged 40 to 50 who had recovered from COVID-19.

The chain links TRBV10-3 to TRBJ1-6, with TRBD1 matching 9 bases. V shed 4 bases, J shed 7 bases, and the junction held 5 bases outside the gene matches. The CDR3 consists of 15 residues. Germline V CDR1 and CDR2: ENHRY, SYGVKD. Here the CDR3 DNA reads TGTGCCATCAGTGGTTGGACAGGGGAAAATTCACCCCTCCACTTT. It translates to CAISGWTGENSPLHF.

This clone was recorded a few times. The rearrangement links TRBV28 to TRBJ1-2, with 11 nucleotides matching TRBD1. Trimming took 4 bases from V and 8 from J; bases not matched to a gene: 6. In germline, CDR1 is MDHEN, CDR2 SYDVKM. This CDR3 spans 14 amino acids. CDR3: CASSSGQGAEGYTF. The CDR3, as DNA: TGTGCCAGCAGTTCTGGACAGGGGGCTGAGGGCTACACCTTC.

In this sample, this clone turned up once. This sequence joins TRBV6-5 and TRBJ2-3, with a weak D call TRBD1 (6 bases). V lost 4 bases, J lost 2 bases, and 16 bases lay in between. This CDR3 has 16 amino acids. The germline gives CDR1 MNHEY, CDR2 SVGAGI. The CDR3 DNA sequence: TGTGCCAGCAGTTCCACGGACAGTTCCCCCACAGATACGCAGTATTTT. It yields the protein CASSSTDSSPTDTQYF.

This chain connects TRBV4-1 to TRBJ1-2; 7 nucleotides line up with TRBD1. V shed 4 bases and J 0 bases; nucleotides not matched to a gene: 5. The CDR3 length is 15 residues. Per germline, CDR1 MGHRA and CDR2 YSYEKL. CDR3 protein: CASSPGQASNYGYTF. The DNA of the CDR3 is TGCGCCAGCAGCCCCGGACAGGCATCTAACTATGGCTACACCTTC.

The chain recombines TRBV27 with TRBJ2-4; 7 nucleotides align to TRBD1. CDR3 size: 17 residues. V lost 6 bases and J lost 3; bases outside the gene matches: 14. The germline V gene has CDR1 MNHEY and CDR2 SMNVEV (reference sequence). The CDR3 reads CASSLDRASFGKNIQYF. The CDR3 DNA reads as TGTGCCAGCAGCCTTGACAGGGCCTCGTTCGGCAAAAACATTCAGTACTTC.

V is TRBV7-9 and J is TRBJ1-1; D possibly corresponds to TRBD1 (5 bases). V lost 0 bases and J lost 0, with 8 bases in between. Germline assignment: CDR1 SEHNR and CDR2 FQNEAQ (reference sequence). This CDR3 spans 15 amino acids. The CDR3 is CASSLAGGLNTEAFF. Here the CDR3 DNA reads TGTGCCAGCAGCTTAGCGGGGGGGTTGAACACTGAAGCTTTCTTT.

V usage is TRBV7-9 and J usage is TRBJ2-7; D not resolved. Trimming took 6 bases from V and 0 from J, leaving 6 bases between them. CDR3 length: 12 residues. In germline, CDR1 is SEHNR, CDR2 FQNEAQ (reference sequence). This CDR3 is CASSPGSYEQYF. In nucleotides, the CDR3 is TGTGCCAGCAGTCCGGGCTCCTACGAGCAGTACTTC. The full variable domain, in which reference TRBV7-9 and TRBJ2-7 provide the parts outside the CDR3, is DTGVSQNPRHKITKRGQNVTFRCDPISEHNRLYWYRQTLGQGPEFLTYFQNEAQLEKSRLLSDRFSAERPKGSFSTLEIQRTEQGDSAMYLCASSPGSYEQYFGPGTRLTVT.

The rearrangement links TRBV19 to TRBJ1-2; 9 bases are shared with TRBD1. V was pared by 7 bases and J by 6 bases, with 6 bases of the junction left unmatched. From germline, CDR1 is LNHDA and CDR2 SQIVND (reference sequence). The CDR3 totals 13 residues. CDR3 sequence (DNA): TGTGCCAGTACCTATAGACAGGGGGATGGCTACACCTTC. This encodes CASTYRQGDGYTF.

The rearrangement links TRBV7-9 to TRBJ1-3; TRBD1 is a possible D gene (5 bases). Germline assignment: CDR1 SEHNR and CDR2 FQNEAQ (reference sequence). The CDR3 extends over 16 amino acids. V lost 5 bases and J 2 bases, leaving 16 bases between the germline ends. The CDR3 region has the DNA TGTGCCAGCAGCCCCCGTGGGGGGGAGGCTGGAAACACCATATATTTT. It specifies CASSPRGGEAGNTIYF.

J is TRBJ1-2 and V is TRBV6-6; D not resolved. With 6 bases removed from V and 2 bases from J, the gap between germline ends came to 16 bases. CDR1 and CDR2 (germline): MNHNY, SVGAGI (reference sequence). This CDR3 spans 15 amino acids. CDR3 in DNA: TGTGCCAGCAGCGGTTTAAATAACAGAAACTATGGCTACACCTTC. Protein product: CASSGLNNRNYGYTF.

The chain has TRBV10-1 and TRBJ2-2; D is unclear. V lost 2 bases and J 1 base, leaving 2 bases between the germline ends. The CDR3 runs 13 residues. CDR1 is WNHNN and CDR2 is SYGVQD in the germline V gene (reference sequence). CDR3 sequence: CASSEQNTGELFF. The CDR3 coding sequence is TGCGCCAGCAGTGAGCAGAACACCGGGGAGCTGTTTTTT.

This chain links TRBV28 with TRBJ1-3; D is possibly TRBD1 (6 bases). CDR3 length equals 15 residues. Germline V gives CDR1 MDHEN, CDR2 SYDVKM. V dropped 6 bases and J dropped 0 bases, with 12 bases sitting between them. For the CDR3, the DNA is TGTGCCAGCAGGGTGACAGGAGGCTCTGGAAACACCATATATTTT. Protein sequence: CASRVTGGSGNTIYF.

This clone was picked up a small number of times. This chain links TRBV14 with TRBJ1-5, with unresolved D. V dropped 4 bases and J dropped 4 bases, with 8 bases sitting between them. CDR1 and CDR2 (germline): SGHDN, FVKESK. This CDR3 is built from 13 residues. The chain's CDR3 is CASSRRGNQPQHF. The CDR3 nucleotides are TGTGCCAGCAGCCGTAGAGGGAATCAGCCCCAGCATTTT. Using reference TRBV14 and TRBJ1-5 for the parts outside the CDR3, the full variable domain is EAGVTQFPSHSVIEKGQTVTLRCDPISGHDNLYWYRRVMGKEIKFLLHFVKESKQDESGMPNNRFLAERTGGTYSTLKVQPAELEDSGVYFCASSRRGNQPQHFGDGTRLSIL.

V is TRBV3-1 (or the pseudogene TRBV3-2) and J is TRBJ2-5; 11 bases map to TRBD2. J gave up 5 bases and V 6 bases, and 5 bases lay outside the gene matches. Germline assignment: CDR1 LGHDT and CDR2 YNNKEL (reference sequence). The CDR3 loop spans 14 amino acids. CDR3 nucleotide sequence: TGTGCCAGCAGAGATAGCGGGGGGGTTGAGACCCAGTACTTC. Translated, it gives CASRDSGGVETQYF.

The rearrangement links TRBV5-1 to TRBJ2-7, with TRBD1 matching over 7 bases. With 4 bases clipped from V and 2 bases from J, the junction kept 3 bases outside the gene matches. The CDR3 runs to 13 residues. CDR1 and CDR2 (germline): SGHRS, YFSETQ. The CDR3 reads CASSQGTAYEQYF. DNA for the CDR3: TGCGCCAGCAGCCAAGGGACAGCCTACGAGCAGTACTTC.

The rearrangement links TRBV6-5 to TRBJ1-1; D is ambiguous. Germline CDR1 reads MNHEY; CDR2 reads SVGAGI. This CDR3 is 14 amino acids long. Trimming left V 5 bases short and J 0 bases short, with 10 bases between. CDR3 bases: TGTGCCAGCAGTCCCAATGGCATGAACACTGAAGCTTTCTTT. Translated, it gives CASSPNGMNTEAFF.

This chain connects TRBV3-1 (or the pseudogene TRBV3-2) to TRBJ2-4; tentative D call: TRBD1 (6 bases). The germline V gene encodes CDR1 LGHDT and CDR2 YNNKEL (reference sequence). Trimming stripped 2 bases from V and 8 bases from J, with 13 bases between. The CDR3 is 14 residues long. CDR3: CASSQTPTGHIQYF. DNA for the CDR3: TGTGCCAGCAGCCAAACCCCTACAGGGCACATTCAGTACTTC.

The rearrangement joins TRBV2 to TRBJ1-3; D is uncertain. Germline assignment: CDR1 SNHLY and CDR2 FYNNEI. With 6 bases removed from V and 5 bases from J, the gap between germline ends came to 11 bases. The CDR3 spans 13 residues. The CDR3 sequence: CASSPELRNTIYF. Written as DNA, the CDR3 is TGTGCCAGCAGCCCTGAGTTGAGAAACACCATATATTTT.

This chain joins TRBV5-5 and TRBJ1-6; TRBD1 agrees at 8 bases. Germline V gene data show CDR1 as SGHKS and CDR2 as YYEKEE (reference sequence). The V segment lost 4 bases and the J segment 14 bases; nucleotides outside the gene matches: 11. The CDR3 is made up of 14 amino acids. CDR3 in DNA: TGTGCCAGCAGCCTGCCGGGACAGGCAATGGCCCTCCACTTT. It codes for CASSLPGQAMALHF.